This T cell receptor beta chain appears in the sequencing data of a study of blood T cell repertoires in COVID-19. The protocol was immunoSEQ multiplex PCR, while the TCRdb copy is restricted to in-frame clones and leaves out a portion. This table holds tens of thousands of clones, over 85% found once. The sequenced sample was peripheral blood. The sequence was obtained from an elderly woman with active COVID-19.

CDR3: CASSAQASGGGETQYF. The CDR3 DNA reads TGCGCCAGCAGTGCCCAGGCTAGCGGGGGCGGGGAGACCCAGTACTTC. The rearrangement joins TRBV5-1 to TRBJ2-5, with 10 nucleotides matching TRBD2. J gave up 5 bases and V 5 bases, and 12 bases lay outside the gene matches. Germline loops: CDR1 SGHRS, CDR2 YFSETQ. The CDR3 extends over 16 amino acids. The whole variable domain, remainder taken from reference TRBV5-1 and TRBJ2-5, is KAGVTQTPRYLIKTRGQQVTLSCSPISGHRSVSWYQQTPGQGLQFLFEYFSETQRNKGNFPGRFSGRQFSNSRSEMNVSTLELGDSALYLCASSAQASGGGETQYFGPGTRLLVL.